This entry concerns a single T cell receptor (beta chain). Original handling: It was from reference gene primer amplification that nucleated cell counts were estimated. Sequencing was performed with immunoSEQ multiplex PCR; in TCRdb, only in-frame clones are kept and a portion is missing. D and trimming come from the DNA, and the V and J calls and clone size come from that table. The sample consists of some 120,000 clones, less than 90% of them appearing once. The CDR3 has 15 amino acids. This sample was included in a study of blood T cell repertoires in COVID-19. Turning to the study itself: PBMCs, B-cell-depleted T cells, or T cells provided the cDNA or gDNA that made up the material.

The chain couples TRBV21-1 to TRBJ2-1; no check of the table's D call, TRBD1, against the DNA was made. TRBV21-1 constitutes a pseudogene. This TCR was sampled from a woman aged 30 to 39 who had recovered from COVID-19. Sequencing input: peripheral blood. CDR3 region: CASSRDRGQVNEQFF. The CDR3, as DNA: TGTGCCAGCAGCCGGGACAGGGGGCAGGTGAATGAGCAGTTCTTC.